The entry below gives a single T cell receptor (beta chain) sequence along with its context. Its specificity is unknown. Sequencing targeted expressed TCRB transcripts, as all isolated RNA had been reverse transcribed. Sequencing was performed with immunoSEQ multiplex PCR; in TCRdb, only in-frame clones are kept and a portion is missing. Of roughly 150,000 clones listed, 7.5% to 10% are singletons. These data are taken from a study of beta chain features in type 1 diabetes. Donors underwent one heparinised blood draw, 100 to 150 mL on average. In all sorted populations, purity surpassed 95%. The CDR3 runs 14 residues. Germline CDR1 is MNHNY and CDR2 is SVGAGI (reference sequence). J was trimmed by 7 bases and V by 4 bases; bases with no gene match: 7. The study's findings and limits: Researchers cautioned that cDNA sequencing could over-represent cells with high TCR expression. TCRB CDR3 length was moderately but significantly reduced in all four CD4+ subsets of Type 1 diabetes patients.

Sample: central memory CD4+ T cells from blood. This clonotype originated in a woman in her late teens or twenties in good health. This rearrangement joins TRBV6-6 to TRBJ1-5; TRBD1 aligns across 7 bases. For the CDR3, the DNA is TGTGCCAGCAGTTCTGACAGGGTTGGACAGCCCCAGCATTTT. Translating it yields CASSSDRVGQPQHF.